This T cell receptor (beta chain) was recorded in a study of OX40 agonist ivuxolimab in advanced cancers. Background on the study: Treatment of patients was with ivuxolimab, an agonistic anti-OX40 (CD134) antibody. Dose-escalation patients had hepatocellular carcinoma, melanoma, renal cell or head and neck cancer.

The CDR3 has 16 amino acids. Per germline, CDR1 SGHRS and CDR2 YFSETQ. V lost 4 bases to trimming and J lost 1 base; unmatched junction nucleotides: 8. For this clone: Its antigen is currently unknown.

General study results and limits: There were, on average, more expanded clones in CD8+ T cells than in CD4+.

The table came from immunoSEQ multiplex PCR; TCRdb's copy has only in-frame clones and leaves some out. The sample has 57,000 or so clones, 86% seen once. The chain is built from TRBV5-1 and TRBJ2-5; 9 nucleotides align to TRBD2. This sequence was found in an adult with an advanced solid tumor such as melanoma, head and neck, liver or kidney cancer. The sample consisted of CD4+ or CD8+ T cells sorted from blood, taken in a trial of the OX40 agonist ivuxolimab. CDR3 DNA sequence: TGCGCCAGCAGCAGGGTTCGCGGGGGGGGCCAAGAGACCCAGTACTTC. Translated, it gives CASSRVRGGGQETQYF.